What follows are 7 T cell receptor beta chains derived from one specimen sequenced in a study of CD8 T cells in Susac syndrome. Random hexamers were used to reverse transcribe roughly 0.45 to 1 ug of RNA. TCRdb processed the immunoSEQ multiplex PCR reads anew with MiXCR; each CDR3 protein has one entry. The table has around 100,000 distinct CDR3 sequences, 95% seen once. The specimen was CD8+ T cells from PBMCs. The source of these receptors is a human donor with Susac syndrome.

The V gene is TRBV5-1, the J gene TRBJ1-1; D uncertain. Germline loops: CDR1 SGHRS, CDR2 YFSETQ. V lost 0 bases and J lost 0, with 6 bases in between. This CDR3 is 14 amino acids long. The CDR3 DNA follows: TGCGCCAGCAGCTTGGTGCGCATGAACACTGAAGCTTTCTTT. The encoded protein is CASSLVRMNTEAFF. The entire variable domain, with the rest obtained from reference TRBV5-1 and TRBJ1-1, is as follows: KAGVTQTPRYLIKTRGQQVTLSCSPISGHRSVSWYQQTPGQGLQFLFEYFSETQRNKGNFPGRFSGRQFSNSRSEMNVSTLELGDSALYLCASSLVRMNTEAFFGQGTRLTVV.

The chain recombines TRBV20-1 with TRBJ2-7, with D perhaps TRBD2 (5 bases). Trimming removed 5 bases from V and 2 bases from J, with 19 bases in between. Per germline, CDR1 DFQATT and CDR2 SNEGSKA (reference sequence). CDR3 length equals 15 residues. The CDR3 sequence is CSAPRPEGTTYEQYF. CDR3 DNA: TGCAGTGCTCCCCGTCCCGAGGGTACCACCTACGAGCAGTACTTC.

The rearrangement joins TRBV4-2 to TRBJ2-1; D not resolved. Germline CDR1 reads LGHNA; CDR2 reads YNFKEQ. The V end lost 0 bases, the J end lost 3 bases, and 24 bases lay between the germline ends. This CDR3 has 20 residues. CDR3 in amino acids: CASSQDGGGVPLPLYNEQFF. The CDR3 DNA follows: TGTGCCAGCAGCCAAGATGGTGGTGGGGTCCCCTTGCCCCTCTACAATGAGCAGTTCTTC.

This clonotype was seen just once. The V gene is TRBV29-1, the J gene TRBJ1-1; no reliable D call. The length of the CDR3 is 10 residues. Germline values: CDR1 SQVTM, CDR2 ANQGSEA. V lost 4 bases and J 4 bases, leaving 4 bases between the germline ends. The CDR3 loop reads CSVGSTEAFF. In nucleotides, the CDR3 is TGCAGCGTTGGGAGCACTGAAGCTTTCTTT. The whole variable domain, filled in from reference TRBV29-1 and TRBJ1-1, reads SAVISQKPSRDICQRGTSLTIQCQVDSQVTMMFWYRQQPGQSLTLIATANQGSEATYESGFVIDKFPISRPNLTFSTLTVSNMSPEDSSIYLCSVGSTEAFFGQGTRLTVV.

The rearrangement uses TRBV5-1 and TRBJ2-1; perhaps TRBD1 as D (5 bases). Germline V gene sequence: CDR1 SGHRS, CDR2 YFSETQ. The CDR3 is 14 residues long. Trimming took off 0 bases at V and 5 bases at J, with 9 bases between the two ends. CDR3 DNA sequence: TGCGCCAGCAGCTTGGACAAAGGGGACAATGAGCAGTTCTTC. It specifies CASSLDKGDNEQFF.

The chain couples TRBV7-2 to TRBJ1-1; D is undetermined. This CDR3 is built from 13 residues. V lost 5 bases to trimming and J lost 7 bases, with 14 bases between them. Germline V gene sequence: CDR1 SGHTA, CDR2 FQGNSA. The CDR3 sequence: CASSADQWVEAFF. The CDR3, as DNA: TGTGCCAGCAGCGCGGACCAGTGGGTTGAAGCTTTCTTT. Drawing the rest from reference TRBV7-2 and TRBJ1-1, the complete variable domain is GAGVSQSPSNKVTEKGKDVELRCDPISGHTALYWYRQSLGQGLEFLIYFQGNSAPDKSGLPSDRFSAERTGGSVSTLTIQRTQQEDSAVYLCASSADQWVEAFFGQGTRLTVV.

The CDR3 spells CASSPWGQGSSGANVLTF. The CDR3, as DNA: TGTGCCAGCAGCCCTTGGGGACAGGGTTCATCCGGGGCCAACGTCCTGACTTTC. The chain joins TRBV11-2 to TRBJ2-6; 9 bases agree with TRBD1. The J segment lost 4 bases and the V segment lost 5 bases, leaving 12 bases of the junction unmatched. CDR1 is SGHAT and CDR2 is FQNNGV in the germline V gene. The CDR3 is 18 amino acids.